The 17 T cell receptor beta chains given below trace back to one sample, sequenced in a study of blood T cell repertoires in COVID-19. The assay was immunoSEQ multiplex PCR, and TCRdb's table has in-frame clones only and misses some. Of over 200,000 clones listed, approximately 81% are singletons. The sequencing sample was made of peripheral blood. The receptor source for this set is a woman of 80 years or more with acute or convalescent COVID-19.

The J gene is TRBJ2-7, the V gene TRBV29-1; D is possibly TRBD1 (6 bases). Trimming stripped 1 base from V and 10 bases from J, with 17 bases between. The CDR3 runs to 13 residues. Germline values: CDR1 SQVTM, CDR2 ANQGSEA. The chain's CDR3 is CSVEGQVRVPQYF. The CDR3 coding sequence is TGCAGCGTTGAAGGACAGGTCAGGGTGCCCCAGTACTTC.

This chain joins TRBV6-5 and TRBJ2-7, with 9 nucleotides matching TRBD2. V was clipped by 6 bases and J by 4 bases; unmatched bases: 7. The CDR3 consists of 14 residues. Germline V gene sequence: CDR1 MNHEY, CDR2 SVGAGI. CDR3 in DNA: TGTGCCAGCAGACCCGGGGGACTAGCTTACGAGCAGTACTTC. Translating it yields CASRPGGLAYEQYF.

The chain combines TRBV6-5 with TRBJ2-5; TRBD2 agrees at 10 bases. Germline V CDR1 and CDR2: MNHEY, SVGAGI. CDR3 length: 15 amino acids. V lost 7 bases, J lost 2 bases, and 7 bases stayed unmatched. The DNA for the CDR3 is TGTGCCAGCACCCTAACTAGCGGGGCTCAAGAGACCCAGTACTTC. It yields the protein CASTLTSGAQETQYF.

This clone was picked up one time. The chain has TRBV29-1 and TRBJ2-2; D possibly corresponds to TRBD1 (5 bases). Germline V gene data show CDR1 as SQVTM and CDR2 as ANQGSEA. V gave up 4 bases and J gave up 4 bases, with 19 bases separating them. The CDR3 spans 16 residues. CDR3 sequence reads: CSVALQERGFTGELFF. The CDR3 DNA is TGCAGCGTTGCGCTACAGGAAAGGGGCTTCACCGGGGAGCTGTTTTTT.

The table lists this clone with many counts. This chain links TRBV29-1 with TRBJ1-2, with D tentatively TRBD1 (6 bases). Germline V gene lookup returns CDR1 SQVTM and CDR2 ANQGSEA. The CDR3 extends over 15 amino acids. V was pared by 1 base and J by 7 bases, with 19 bases between. CDR3 loop: CSVEAKGGGDGGYTF. The CDR3 coding sequence is TGCAGCGTTGAAGCTAAAGGGGGAGGGGATGGTGGCTACACCTTC.

The chain links TRBV5-4 to TRBJ2-4, with a possible D match to TRBD2 (5 bases). Germline CDR1 reads SGHNT; CDR2 reads YYREEE (reference sequence). This CDR3 has 12 amino acids. The V gene lost 0 bases and the J gene lost 14 bases, with 12 bases spanning the gap. As DNA, the CDR3 is TGTGCCAGCAGCTTGGGGGAGAACAAAAAGTACTTC. Translated, it gives CASSLGENKKYF.

The chain joins TRBV2 to TRBJ2-1; D is unclear. This CDR3 is 11 amino acids long. The germline V and J ends were trimmed by 7 bases and 5 bases, with 6 bases remaining between them. Germline lookup yields CDR1 SNHLY and CDR2 FYNNEI. This CDR3 is CASTPNNEQFF. The CDR3 DNA sequence: TGTGCCAGCACCCCTAACAATGAGCAGTTCTTC.

The genes are TRBV20-1 and TRBJ2-3, with D perhaps matching TRBD2 (6 bases). Per germline, CDR1 DFQATT and CDR2 SNEGSKA (reference sequence). Trimming pared 3 bases from V and 2 bases from J, leaving 15 bases between. This CDR3 has 15 amino acids. This chain's CDR3 is CSASAGDSPTDTQYF. The CDR3 bases are TGCAGTGCTAGTGCCGGGGACTCCCCCACAGATACGCAGTATTTT.

The chain joins TRBV19 to TRBJ1-2; 7 bases agree with TRBD1. Trimming took 5 bases from V and 7 from J; bases not matched to a gene: 16. Germline CDR1 and CDR2: LNHDA and SQIVND (reference sequence). This CDR3 contains 16 residues. The CDR3 region is CASSPAQGQRLPGYTF. CDR3 coding DNA: TGTGCCAGTAGTCCGGCCCAGGGACAGCGCCTCCCTGGCTACACCTTC.

This rearrangement joins TRBV28 to TRBJ2-3; 10 bases are shared with TRBD2. The CDR3 totals 16 residues. Trimming took 8 bases from V and 4 from J; bases not matched to a gene: 12. Germline loops: CDR1 MDHEN, CDR2 SYDVKM. The CDR3 loop reads CASRRMLAGAPDTQYF. The CDR3 nucleotides are TGTGCCAGCCGACGGATGCTAGCGGGGGCCCCAGATACGCAGTATTTT.

The chain carries TRBV19 and TRBJ2-7; TRBD1 might be the D (6 bases). Germline V lookup: CDR1 LNHDA, CDR2 SQIVND (reference sequence). The CDR3 extends over 16 amino acids. Deletions cut 3 bases from V and 2 bases from J, with 17 bases between. The CDR3: CASSIQHQRTAYEQYF. The CDR3 coding sequence is TGTGCCAGTAGTATTCAGCACCAGAGGACAGCCTACGAGCAGTACTTC.

The rearrangement links TRBV29-1 to TRBJ1-1, with no clear D. There are 11 residues in the CDR3. Trimming removed 2 bases from V and 8 bases from J, with 9 bases in between. CDR1 is SQVTM and CDR2 is ANQGSEA in the germline V gene. The CDR3 sequence: CSVEILLEAFF. In DNA, the CDR3 is TGCAGCGTTGAAATCCTCCTGGAAGCTTTCTTT. The entire variable domain, with the rest obtained from reference TRBV29-1 and TRBJ1-1, is as follows: SAVISQKPSRDICQRGTSLTIQCQVDSQVTMMFWYRQQPGQSLTLIATANQGSEATYESGFVIDKFPISRPNLTFSTLTVSNMSPEDSSIYLCSVEILLEAFFGQGTRLTVV.

This chain links TRBV3-1 (or the pseudogene TRBV3-2) with TRBJ2-2, with TRBD1 matching over 8 bases. The CDR3 is 14 amino acids. Germline CDR1 is LGHDT and CDR2 is YNNKEL (reference sequence). V was pared by 1 base and J by 6 bases, with 1 base of the junction left unmatched. DNA of the CDR3: TGTGCCAGCAGCCAAGCGGACAGGGCCGGGGAGCTGTTTTTT. Translation gives CASSQADRAGELFF.

This clone turned up a few times. The chain combines TRBV28 with TRBJ2-7; TRBD1 is a possible D gene (6 bases). Germline V gives CDR1 MDHEN, CDR2 SYDVKM. The V end lost 5 bases, the J end lost 3 bases, and 20 bases lay between the germline ends. CDR3 length: 16 residues. The CDR3 nucleotides are TGTGCCAGCAGTCCTATTTCAGGGGTTTGGAGCTACGAGCAGTACTTC. The encoded protein is CASSPISGVWSYEQYF.

This clone was seen once. This rearrangement joins TRBV18 to TRBJ1-1; 9 bases align to TRBD1. Germline V gene lookup returns CDR1 KGHSH and CDR2 LQKENI. V lost 1 base and J lost 3; bases outside the gene matches: 0. This CDR3 spans 14 amino acids. The CDR3 sequence: CASSPRQGDTEAFF. Here the CDR3 DNA reads TGTGCCAGCTCACCACGACAGGGGGACACTGAAGCTTTCTTT.

The chain recombines TRBV4-2 with TRBJ2-7; 12 nucleotides line up with TRBD2. V shed 1 base and J 4 bases; nucleotides not matched to a gene: 5. The CDR3 contains 16 residues. Germline loops: CDR1 LGHNA, CDR2 YNFKEQ. The CDR3 region is CASSQGLAGDLYEQYF. The CDR3 DNA sequence: TGTGCCAGCAGCCAAGGACTAGCGGGGGATTTATACGAGCAGTACTTC.

The genes are TRBV20-1 and TRBJ1-4; the match to TRBD1 covers 10 bases. The germline V gene encodes CDR1 DFQATT and CDR2 SNEGSKA (reference sequence). Trimming at V came to 5 bases and at J to 5 bases, leaving 14 bases not matched to a gene. The CDR3 loop spans 17 amino acids. The CDR3 DNA sequence: TGCAGTGCTGGTGAATCGACAGGGGGCGCGGGGAATGAAAAACTGTTTTTT. Translation: CSAGESTGGAGNEKLFF.